The 19 T cell receptor beta chains given below trace back to one sample, sequenced in a study of blood T cell repertoires in COVID-19. Only in-frame clones appear in the TCRdb table, and some are missing; sequencing was by immunoSEQ multiplex PCR. The sample includes approximately 74,000 clones, roughly 79% of them seen just once. Sequencing was done on a sample of peripheral blood. These TCRs come from a human donor in a cohort sampled during active COVID-19.

This sequence joins TRBV9 and TRBJ2-3; 7 bases are a match to TRBD2. The V gene's germline CDR1 is SGDLS and CDR2 YYNGEE. V was pared by 0 bases and J by 2 bases, with 9 bases of the junction left unmatched. The CDR3 is 17 residues long. CDR3 sequence reads: CASSVGTAGRVTDTQYF. The CDR3 nucleotides read TGTGCCAGCAGCGTAGGAACAGCGGGGAGGGTCACAGATACGCAGTATTTT. Together with reference TRBV9 and TRBJ2-3, the CDR3 gives the full variable domain: DSGVTQTPKHLITATGQRVTLRCSPRSGDLSVYWYQQSLDQGLQFLIQYYNGEERAKGNILERFSAQQFPDLHSELNLSSLELGDSALYFCASSVGTAGRVTDTQYFGPGTRLTVL.

This clone was counted at least ten times. V gene TRBV7-9 combines with J gene TRBJ2-7, with TRBD1 matching 9 bases. V trimming: 8 bases; J trimming: 8 bases; junction bases outside the gene matches: 13. CDR1 and CDR2 from the germline V gene are SEHNR and FQNEAQ (reference sequence). The CDR3 is 14 residues long. The CDR3 loop reads CASYPGQGRAKQYF. The CDR3 coding sequence is TGTGCCAGCTACCCGGGACAGGGAAGGGCGAAGCAGTACTTC. Using reference TRBV7-9 and TRBJ2-7 for the parts outside the CDR3, the full variable domain is DTGVSQNPRHKITKRGQNVTFRCDPISEHNRLYWYRQTLGQGPEFLTYFQNEAQLEKSRLLSDRFSAERPKGSFSTLEIQRTEQGDSAMYLCASYPGQGRAKQYFGPGTRLTVT.

The count of this clone is one. This chain's CDR3 is CASSPGIETQYF. DNA of the CDR3: TGTGCCAGCAGTCCAGGGATTGAGACCCAGTACTTC. This chain uses TRBV6-6 with TRBJ2-5; a possible D gene is TRBD1 (5 bases). The germline V gene encodes CDR1 MNHNY and CDR2 SVGAGI (reference sequence). The V end lost 5 bases, the J end lost 5 bases, and 9 bases lay between the germline ends. This CDR3 spans 12 amino acids.

This sequence joins TRBV5-1 and TRBJ1-6; D possibly corresponds to TRBD1 (5 bases). V was pared by 0 bases and J by 5 bases, with 12 bases between. There are 16 residues in the CDR3. Germline V gene sequence: CDR1 SGHRS, CDR2 YFSETQ. CDR3 sequence reads: CASSLVGPSNNSPLHF. The DNA for the CDR3 is TGCGCCAGCAGCTTGGTGGGGCCATCCAATAATTCACCCCTCCACTTT. The whole variable domain, filled in from reference TRBV5-1 and TRBJ1-6, reads KAGVTQTPRYLIKTRGQQVTLSCSPISGHRSVSWYQQTPGQGLQFLFEYFSETQRNKGNFPGRFSGRQFSNSRSEMNVSTLELGDSALYLCASSLVGPSNNSPLHFGNGTRLTVT.

The V gene is TRBV30, the J gene TRBJ1-5, with D perhaps matching TRBD1 (6 bases). This CDR3 is built from 13 residues. The germline V gene encodes CDR1 GTSNPN and CDR2 SVGIG (reference sequence). V was cut by 4 bases and J by 3 bases, with 10 bases left in between. CDR3 DNA sequence: TGTGCCTGGAACAGGGATGCCAATCAGCCCCAGCATTTT. It translates to CAWNRDANQPQHF.

The chain has TRBV2 and TRBJ2-2, with D possibly being TRBD2 (6 bases). Germline assignment: CDR1 SNHLY and CDR2 FYNNEI. V lost 6 bases, J lost 4 bases, and 12 bases lay in between. This CDR3 has 14 residues. The CDR3 sequence: CASRELARTGELFF. The CDR3 nucleotides read TGTGCCAGCAGAGAACTAGCCCGCACCGGGGAGCTGTTTTTT.

The CDR3 DNA sequence: TGTGCCAGCAGGCCTCGCACAGGGGGCACTGAAGCTTTCTTT. Translating gives CASRPRTGGTEAFF. V gene TRBV5-6 combines with J gene TRBJ1-1; 8 bases are shared with TRBD1. The germline V gene has CDR1 SGHDT and CDR2 YYEEEE. The CDR3 has 14 amino acids. The V and J ends lost 5 bases and 4 bases, in that order; junction bases with no gene match: 7.

The chain joins TRBV5-1 to TRBJ2-7; TRBD2 matches at 8 bases. The J segment lost 2 bases and the V segment lost 0 bases, leaving 4 bases of the junction unmatched. The CDR3 is 15 residues long. Germline V CDR1 and CDR2: SGHRS, YFSETQ. In DNA, the CDR3 is TGCGCCAGCAGCTTGGTTGCGGGGGGCCCCTACGAGCAGTACTTC. Translating it yields CASSLVAGGPYEQYF. Full variable domain (remainder filled in from reference TRBV5-1 and TRBJ2-7): KAGVTQTPRYLIKTRGQQVTLSCSPISGHRSVSWYQQTPGQGLQFLFEYFSETQRNKGNFPGRFSGRQFSNSRSEMNVSTLELGDSALYLCASSLVAGGPYEQYFGPGTRLTVT.

J is TRBJ1-5 and V is TRBV6-1; no reliable D call. CDR1 MNHNS and CDR2 SASEGT come from the germline V gene. The germline V and J ends were trimmed by 2 bases and 2 bases, with 16 bases remaining between them. The CDR3 has 17 residues. The CDR3 DNA reads as TGTGCCAGCAGTGAATCGAGGTGGGTCGATGGCAATCAGCCCCAGCATTTT. Protein: CASSESRWVDGNQPQHF.

V gene TRBV18 combines with J gene TRBJ2-1; D may be TRBD1 (5 bases). The CDR3 spans 13 residues. Germline CDR1 and CDR2: KGHSH and LQKENI. Trimming pared 2 bases from V and 5 bases from J, leaving 7 bases between. CDR3 DNA: TGTGCCAGCTCACCAAGGGGTGACAATGAGCAGTTCTTC. Translating it yields CASSPRGDNEQFF.

The chain is built from TRBV6-5 and TRBJ2-5; TRBD2 aligns across 7 bases. Germline assignment: CDR1 MNHEY and CDR2 SVGAGI. The CDR3 runs to 15 residues. Unmatched junction bases numbered 14, after V lost 10 bases and J lost 3 bases. The CDR3 is CATQRGPGLKETQYF. In DNA, the CDR3 is TGTGCCACCCAGAGGGGACCGGGACTAAAAGAGACCCAGTACTTC.

The V and J genes are TRBV15 and TRBJ2-3; D is possibly TRBD1 (5 bases). This CDR3 is built from 15 residues. The germline V and J ends were trimmed by 1 base and 2 bases, with 10 bases remaining between them. The germline V gene encodes CDR1 LNHNV and CDR2 YYDKDF (reference sequence). In nucleotides, the CDR3 is TGTGCCACCAGCAGAGGGGCAGGGCTCACAGATACGCAGTATTTT. Protein sequence: CATSRGAGLTDTQYF. Full variable domain (remainder filled in from reference TRBV15 and TRBJ2-3): DAMVIQNPRYQVTQFGKPVTLSCSQTLNHNVMYWYQQKSSQAPKLLFHYYDKDFNNEADTPDNFQSRRPNTSFCFLDIRSPGLGDTAMYLCATSRGAGLTDTQYFGPGTRLTVL.

The chain joins TRBV28 to TRBJ1-2; D perhaps matches TRBD1 (6 bases). This CDR3 contains 13 residues. V lost 6 bases to trimming and J lost 4 bases, with 12 bases between them. CDR1 MDHEN and CDR2 SYDVKM come from the germline V gene. CDR3: CASRGGAGYGYTF. The DNA of the CDR3 is TGTGCCAGCAGGGGGGGGGCTGGCTATGGCTACACCTTC.

J is TRBJ2-6 and V is TRBV7-9; possibly TRBD2 for D (5 bases). The CDR3 is 17 residues long. V was trimmed by 5 bases and J by 0 bases, leaving 14 bases between them. Looked up from germline, CDR1 is SEHNR and CDR2 is FQNEAQ (reference sequence). The CDR3 reads CASSPFLGSSGANVLTF. CDR3 in DNA: TGTGCCAGCAGCCCTTTTCTGGGGAGCTCTGGGGCCAACGTCCTGACTTTC.

This clone was observed a handful of times. The rearrangement joins TRBV29-1 to TRBJ1-1, with unresolved D. This CDR3 spans 11 amino acids. The germline V and J ends were trimmed by 0 bases and 9 bases, with 8 bases remaining between them. In germline, CDR1 is SQVTM, CDR2 ANQGSEA. DNA of the CDR3: TGCAGCGTTGAAGATCCTGGGCAAGCTTTCTTT. It codes for CSVEDPGQAFF.

In DNA form, the CDR3 reads TGTGCCAGCAGAATAACCGGGACAGCCAGCTCCTACAATGAGCAGTTCTTC. Its translation is CASRITGTASSYNEQFF. The chain links TRBV2 to TRBJ2-1, with 7 bases that match TRBD1. Germline loops: CDR1 SNHLY, CDR2 FYNNEI. The CDR3 length is 17 residues. The ends lost 6 bases at V and 0 bases at J; junction bases unmatched: 11.

This chain uses TRBV2 with TRBJ1-2; the D gene is possibly TRBD1 (5 bases). Germline CDR1 is SNHLY and CDR2 is FYNNEI. Trimming left V 5 bases short and J 8 bases short, with 12 bases between. The CDR3 covers 12 residues. CDR3 nucleotide sequence: TGTGCCAGCAGTTCCGACAGTGGGGGCTACACCTTC. Its translation: CASSSDSGGYTF.

This clone was seen at least ten times. The CDR3 DNA is TGTGCCAGCAGCTTAGCGCGAATAGGAGGACTAGCGGCCTACGAGCAGTACTTC. It yields the protein CASSLARIGGLAAYEQYF. The chain is built from TRBV7-9 and TRBJ2-7; 10 nucleotides match TRBD2. This CDR3 comprises 18 residues. The germline V gene has CDR1 SEHNR and CDR2 FQNEAQ (reference sequence). The V and J ends lost 0 bases and 2 bases, in that order; junction bases with no gene match: 10.

This sequence joins TRBV28 and TRBJ2-1, with TRBD2 matching over 8 bases. The germline V gene has CDR1 MDHEN and CDR2 SYDVKM. V trimming: 5 bases; J trimming: 10 bases; junction bases outside the gene matches: 19. The CDR3 is 17 amino acids. The CDR3 loop reads CASSHPRWSGRKEEQFF. In nucleotides, the CDR3 is TGTGCCAGCAGTCACCCCCGGTGGAGCGGGAGAAAAGAAGAGCAGTTCTTC.